This T cell receptor beta chain comes out of a study of identifying expanded T cells in peripheral blood. No infections or other immune events were documented during collection. Here immunoSEQ multiplex PCR was the method, and the copy in TCRdb shows in-frame clones only, minus some. The sample includes some 120,000 clones, roughly 84% of them seen just once. V gave up 3 bases and J gave up 6 bases, with 8 bases separating them. This CDR3 has 12 residues. The V gene's germline CDR1 is SGHTA and CDR2 FQGNSA. The rearrangement joins TRBV7-2 to TRBJ1-2; no clear D. The material sequenced was blood. The origin of this receptor is a person aged 18 to 70 in good health. The CDR3 bases are TGTGCCAGCAGCTTGATACAGAATGGCTACACCTTC. Translation gives CASSLIQNGYTF.